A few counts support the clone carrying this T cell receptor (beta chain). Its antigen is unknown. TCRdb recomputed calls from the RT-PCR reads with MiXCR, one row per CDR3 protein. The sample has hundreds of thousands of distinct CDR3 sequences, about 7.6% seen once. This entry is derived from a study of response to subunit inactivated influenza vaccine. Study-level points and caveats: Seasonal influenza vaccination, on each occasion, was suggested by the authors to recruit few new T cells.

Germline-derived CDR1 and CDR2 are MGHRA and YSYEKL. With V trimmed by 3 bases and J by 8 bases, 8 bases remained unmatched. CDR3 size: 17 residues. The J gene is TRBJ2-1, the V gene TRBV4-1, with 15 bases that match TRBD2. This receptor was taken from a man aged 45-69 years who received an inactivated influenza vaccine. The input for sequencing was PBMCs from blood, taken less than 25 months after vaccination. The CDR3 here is CASSQWTSGGARYEQFF. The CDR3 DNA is TGCGCCAGCAGCCAGTGGACTAGCGGGGGGGCTCGGTATGAGCAGTTCTTC.